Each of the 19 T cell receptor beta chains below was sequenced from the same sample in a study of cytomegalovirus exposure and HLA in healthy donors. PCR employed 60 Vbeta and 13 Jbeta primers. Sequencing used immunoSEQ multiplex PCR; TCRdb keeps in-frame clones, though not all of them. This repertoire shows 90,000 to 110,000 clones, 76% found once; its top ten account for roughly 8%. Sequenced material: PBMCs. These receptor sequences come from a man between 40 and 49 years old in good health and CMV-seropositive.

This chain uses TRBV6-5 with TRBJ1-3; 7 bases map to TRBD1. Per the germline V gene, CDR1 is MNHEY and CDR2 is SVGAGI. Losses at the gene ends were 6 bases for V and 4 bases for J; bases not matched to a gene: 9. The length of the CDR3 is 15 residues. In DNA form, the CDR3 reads TGTGCCAGCAGAGTAGACAGGGAGCCCGGAAACACCATATATTTT. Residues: CASRVDREPGNTIYF.

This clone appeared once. In DNA, the CDR3 is TGTGCCAGCAGCCCCACAGGCCCGGGCTACACCTTC. Residues: CASSPTGPGYTF. The V gene is TRBV5-6, the J gene TRBJ1-2, with D possibly TRBD1 on 5 matching bases. The CDR3 has 12 amino acids. Looked up from germline, CDR1 is SGHDT and CDR2 is YYEEEE. V was pared by 4 bases and J by 8 bases, with 12 bases between.

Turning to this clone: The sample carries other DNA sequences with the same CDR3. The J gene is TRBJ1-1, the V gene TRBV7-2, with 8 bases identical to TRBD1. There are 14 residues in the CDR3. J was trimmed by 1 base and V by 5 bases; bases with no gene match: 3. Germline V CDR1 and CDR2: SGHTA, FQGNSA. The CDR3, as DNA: TGTGCCAGCAGCCTAGGACAGGGGAACACTGAAGCTTTCTTT. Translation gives CASSLGQGNTEAFF.

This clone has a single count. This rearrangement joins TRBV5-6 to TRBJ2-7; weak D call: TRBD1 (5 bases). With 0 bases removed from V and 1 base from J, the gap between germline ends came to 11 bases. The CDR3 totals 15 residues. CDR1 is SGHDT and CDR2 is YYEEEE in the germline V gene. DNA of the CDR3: TGTGCCAGCAGCTTGGGGGTGTACAGGTCCTACGAGCAGTACTTC. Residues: CASSLGVYRSYEQYF.

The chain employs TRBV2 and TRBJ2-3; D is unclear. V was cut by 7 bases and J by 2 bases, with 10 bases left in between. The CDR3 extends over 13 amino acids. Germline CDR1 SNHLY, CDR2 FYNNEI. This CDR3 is CASNVAVTDTQYF. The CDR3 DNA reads TGTGCCAGCAACGTGGCAGTCACAGATACGCAGTATTTT.

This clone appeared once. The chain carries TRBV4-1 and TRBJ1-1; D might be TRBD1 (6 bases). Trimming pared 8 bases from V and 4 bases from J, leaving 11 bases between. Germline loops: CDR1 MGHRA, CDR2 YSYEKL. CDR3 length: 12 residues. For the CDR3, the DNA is TGCGCCAGCTCGGGACAATCCACTGAAGCTTTCTTT. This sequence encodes CASSGQSTEAFF.

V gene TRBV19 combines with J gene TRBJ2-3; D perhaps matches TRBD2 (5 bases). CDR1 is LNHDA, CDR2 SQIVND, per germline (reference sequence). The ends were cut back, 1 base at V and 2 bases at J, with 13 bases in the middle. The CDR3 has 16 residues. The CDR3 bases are TGTGCCAGTAGTATAGGACTAACTGCTAACACAGATACGCAGTATTTT. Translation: CASSIGLTANTDTQYF.

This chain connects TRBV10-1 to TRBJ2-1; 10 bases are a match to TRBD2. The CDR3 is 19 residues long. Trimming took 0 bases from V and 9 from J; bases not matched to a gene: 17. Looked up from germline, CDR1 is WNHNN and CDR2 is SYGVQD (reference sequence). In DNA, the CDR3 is TGCGCCAGCAGTGAGTCAAGGGTACGTAGCGGGGGGCCTGCGGGTGAGCAGTTCTTC. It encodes CASSESRVRSGGPAGEQFF.

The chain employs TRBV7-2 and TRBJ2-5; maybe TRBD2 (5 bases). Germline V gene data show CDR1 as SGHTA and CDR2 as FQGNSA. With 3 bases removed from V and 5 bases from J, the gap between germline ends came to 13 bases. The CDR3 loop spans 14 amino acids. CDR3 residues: CASSFHGDRETQYF. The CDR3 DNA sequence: TGTGCCAGCAGCTTTCACGGGGATCGGGAGACCCAGTACTTC.

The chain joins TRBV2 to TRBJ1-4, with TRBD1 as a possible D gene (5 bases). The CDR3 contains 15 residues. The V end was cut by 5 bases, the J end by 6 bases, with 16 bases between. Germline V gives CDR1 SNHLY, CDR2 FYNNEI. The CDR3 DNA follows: TGTGCCAGCAGTCAGGGCGGCAGCACCTATGAAAAACTGTTTTTT. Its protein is CASSQGGSTYEKLFF.

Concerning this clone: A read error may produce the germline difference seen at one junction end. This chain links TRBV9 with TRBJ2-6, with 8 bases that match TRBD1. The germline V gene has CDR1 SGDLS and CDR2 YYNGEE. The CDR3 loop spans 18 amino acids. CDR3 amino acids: CASSVDLETPQGANGLTF. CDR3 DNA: TGTGCCAGCAGCGTAGATTTAGAGACCCCGCAGGGGGCCAACGGCCTGACTTTC.

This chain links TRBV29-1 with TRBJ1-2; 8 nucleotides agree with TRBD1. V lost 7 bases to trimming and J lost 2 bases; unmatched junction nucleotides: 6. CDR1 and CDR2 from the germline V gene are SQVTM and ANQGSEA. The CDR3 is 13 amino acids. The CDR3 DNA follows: TGCAGCGCTGGACAGGGAAGGAACTATGGCTACACCTTC. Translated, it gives CSAGQGRNYGYTF.

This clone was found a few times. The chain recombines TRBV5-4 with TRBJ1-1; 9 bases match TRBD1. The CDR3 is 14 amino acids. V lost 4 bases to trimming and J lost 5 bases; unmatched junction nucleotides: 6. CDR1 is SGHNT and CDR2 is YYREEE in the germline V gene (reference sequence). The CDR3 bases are TGTGCCAGCAGCCCTTGGACAGGGGAAACTGAAGCTTTCTTT. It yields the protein CASSPWTGETEAFF.

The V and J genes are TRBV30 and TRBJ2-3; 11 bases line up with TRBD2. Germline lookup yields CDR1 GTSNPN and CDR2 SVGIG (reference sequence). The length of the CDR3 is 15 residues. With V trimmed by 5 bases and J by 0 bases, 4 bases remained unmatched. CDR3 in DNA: TGTGCCTGGGCCGGGACTAGCGGCAGCACAGATACGCAGTATTTT. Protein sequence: CAWAGTSGSTDTQYF.

CDR3 amino acids: CASSLPGQGFGELFF. For the CDR3, the DNA is TGTGCCAGCAGCTTACCGGGACAGGGGTTCGGGGAGCTGTTTTTT. The rearrangement joins TRBV7-9 to TRBJ2-2; 10 positions match TRBD1. The CDR3 has 15 amino acids. V was clipped by 2 bases and J by 7 bases; unmatched bases: 4. The V gene's germline CDR1 is SEHNR and CDR2 FQNEAQ (reference sequence).

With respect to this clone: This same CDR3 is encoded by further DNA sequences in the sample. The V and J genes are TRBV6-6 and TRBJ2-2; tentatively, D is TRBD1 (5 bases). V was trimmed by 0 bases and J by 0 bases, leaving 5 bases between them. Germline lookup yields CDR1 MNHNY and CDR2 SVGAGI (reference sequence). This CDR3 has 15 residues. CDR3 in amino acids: CASSYSTANTGELFF. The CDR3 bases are TGTGCCAGCAGTTACTCGACAGCGAACACCGGGGAGCTGTTTTTT.

CDR3 amino acids: CASSYGSGGRETQYF. The CDR3 coding sequence is TGTGCCAGCAGCTACGGATCAGGGGGGCGGGAGACCCAGTACTTC. The chain employs TRBV7-2 and TRBJ2-5, with D possibly being TRBD1 (7 bases). Trimming stripped 4 bases from V and 5 bases from J, with 17 bases between. The germline V gene has CDR1 SGHTA and CDR2 FQGNSA. There are 15 residues in the CDR3.

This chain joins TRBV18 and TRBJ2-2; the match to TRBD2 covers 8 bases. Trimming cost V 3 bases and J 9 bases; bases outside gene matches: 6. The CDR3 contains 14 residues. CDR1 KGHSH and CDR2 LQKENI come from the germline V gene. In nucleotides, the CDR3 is TGTGCCAGCTCACCGGGCAGCGGGAGCCGGGAGCTGTTTTTT. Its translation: CASSPGSGSRELFF.

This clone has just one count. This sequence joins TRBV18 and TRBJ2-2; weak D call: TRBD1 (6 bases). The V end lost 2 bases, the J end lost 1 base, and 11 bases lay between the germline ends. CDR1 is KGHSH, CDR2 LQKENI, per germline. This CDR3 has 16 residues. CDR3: CASSPRQGRNTGELFF. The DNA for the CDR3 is TGTGCCAGCTCACCAAGGCAGGGGCGGAACACCGGGGAGCTGTTTTTT.